This record covers a single TCR beta chain. Trimming took 4 bases from V and 0 from J; bases not matched to a gene: 7. Per germline, CDR1 SGHRS and CDR2 YFSETQ. The length of the CDR3 is 16 residues. The record originates from a study of T cell changes during pregnancy in multiple sclerosis. Sequenced by immunoSEQ multiplex PCR; TCRdb stores in-frame clones only, minus some. In the table there are fewer than 60,000 clones, less than 95% of which are singletons. The V and J genes are TRBV5-1 and TRBJ2-7, with 10 bases aligning to TRBD1. The specimen was CD4+ T cells from peripheral blood mononuclear cells, collected in the third trimester of pregnancy. The source of this sequence is a female donor with multiple sclerosis, enrolled in a pregnancy study. The CDR3 here is CASSRGQGTISYEQYF. As DNA, the CDR3 is TGCGCCAGCAGCCGGGGACAGGGGACGATCTCCTACGAGCAGTACTTC. The full variable domain, rest sourced from reference TRBV5-1 and TRBJ2-7, is KAGVTQTPRYLIKTRGQQVTLSCSPISGHRSVSWYQQTPGQGLQFLFEYFSETQRNKGNFPGRFSGRQFSNSRSEMNVSTLELGDSALYLCASSRGQGTISYEQYFGPGTRLTVT.